These 26 T cell receptor beta chains originate from one sample sequenced in a study of beta chain features in type 1 diabetes. Study findings and constraints: Across all four CD4+ subsets, people with type 1 diabetes showed modestly shorter TCRB CDR3s.

Every bit of the isolated RNA underwent reverse transcription, so sequencing read expressed TCRB transcripts. The protocol was immunoSEQ multiplex PCR, while the TCRdb copy is restricted to in-frame clones and leaves out a portion. This table has 500,000 to 650,000 clones, over 10% appearing once. No antigen has been identified for these receptors. The specimen was naive CD4+ T cells from blood. All receptors come from a man in his thirties or forties with type 1 diabetes.

This clone appeared a few times. The genes are TRBV5-4 and TRBJ2-3, with 15 bases that match TRBD2. The CDR3 is made up of 16 amino acids. Trimming took 2 bases from V and 3 from J; bases not matched to a gene: 1. From germline, CDR1 is SGHNT and CDR2 YYREEE (reference sequence). The CDR3 DNA is TGTGCCAGCAGCTTCGGACTAGCGGGGGGGACAGATACGCAGTATTTT. Encoded protein: CASSFGLAGGTDTQYF.

The chain carries TRBV5-1 and TRBJ1-1, with no clear D. Trimming left V 1 base short and J 0 bases short, with 7 bases between. This CDR3 spans 14 amino acids. Germline V gene sequence: CDR1 SGHRS, CDR2 YFSETQ. The CDR3 here is CASSLQVMNTEAFF. DNA of the CDR3: TGCGCCAGCAGCTTGCAGGTAATGAACACTGAAGCTTTCTTT.

The gene calls are TRBV15 and TRBJ1-6; D perhaps matches TRBD1 (5 bases). The germline V gene encodes CDR1 LNHNV and CDR2 YYDKDF (reference sequence). Trimming took off 0 bases at V and 7 bases at J, with 19 bases between the two ends. The CDR3 is 18 amino acids. DNA of the CDR3: TGTGCCACCAGCAGAGATTCCCCCAAAAACGGGGCCAATTCACCCCTCCACTTT. It specifies CATSRDSPKNGANSPLHF.

This chain links TRBV5-4 with TRBJ2-2, with D tentatively TRBD1 (6 bases). Trimming took off 4 bases at V and 2 bases at J, with 15 bases between the two ends. In germline, CDR1 is SGHNT, CDR2 YYREEE (reference sequence). This CDR3 region has 16 residues. This CDR3 is CASSGGQRDNTGELFF. The CDR3 DNA is TGTGCCAGCAGCGGCGGACAGAGAGACAACACCGGGGAGCTGTTTTTT.

V is TRBV5-4 and J is TRBJ2-3, with unresolved D. The CDR3 totals 16 residues. Per the germline V gene, CDR1 is SGHNT and CDR2 is YYREEE (reference sequence). V lost 1 base to trimming and J lost 2 bases, with 14 bases between them. The CDR3: CASSLRSEPTTDTQYF. CDR3 nucleotide sequence: TGTGCCAGCAGCTTGCGGTCCGAGCCGACCACAGATACGCAGTATTTT.

The gene calls are TRBV5-8 and TRBJ1-2, with 7 bases that match TRBD1. J lost 8 bases, V lost 3 bases, and 7 bases had no gene match. Looked up from germline, CDR1 is SGHTS and CDR2 is YDEGEE. CDR3 size: 13 residues. The chain's CDR3 is CASSSRGSIGYTF. The CDR3 bases are TGTGCCAGCAGCTCCAGGGGGTCCATCGGCTACACCTTC.

This clone appeared a single time. V is TRBV12-2 and J is TRBJ2-5; TRBD2 reflects the table's D call only, with no check against the DNA. TRBV12-2 is a pseudogene locus. This CDR3 has 14 amino acids. Written as DNA, the CDR3 is TGTGCAAGTCGCAAAGAGGTGGAGATCGAGACCCAGTACTTC. Translated, it gives CASRKEVEIETQYF.

This clone showed up just a few times. This chain uses TRBV15 with TRBJ1-2; a weak D match, TRBD1 (5 bases). This CDR3 has 16 amino acids. The germline V gene has CDR1 LNHNV and CDR2 YYDKDF (reference sequence). V dropped 0 bases and J dropped 8 bases, with 19 bases sitting between them. CDR3 loop: CATSRDEGRASRGYTF. The DNA for the CDR3 is TGTGCCACCAGCAGAGATGAGGGCAGGGCCTCGCGAGGCTACACCTTC. Using reference TRBV15 and TRBJ1-2 for the parts outside the CDR3, the full variable domain is DAMVIQNPRYQVTQFGKPVTLSCSQTLNHNVMYWYQQKSSQAPKLLFHYYDKDFNNEADTPDNFQSRRPNTSFCFLDIRSPGLGDTAMYLCATSRDEGRASRGYTFGSGTRLTVV.

This clone was seen more than once but under ten times. The J gene is TRBJ1-6, the V gene TRBV4-3; D ambiguous. This CDR3 spans 13 amino acids. CDR1 LGHNA and CDR2 YSLEER come from the germline V gene. The V gene lost 1 base and the J gene lost 9 bases, with 7 bases spanning the gap. The CDR3 DNA sequence: TGCGCCAGCAGCCAAGTTGGGTTTTCACCCCTCCACTTT. Its protein product is CASSQVGFSPLHF.

The chain joins TRBV5-6 to TRBJ1-2; 9 bases fit TRBD1. CDR1 is SGHDT and CDR2 is YYEEEE in the germline V gene. V trimming: 4 bases; J trimming: 5 bases; junction bases outside the gene matches: 3. The CDR3 totals 13 residues. The CDR3, as DNA: TGTGCCAGCAGCGGACAGGGGAAGTATGGCTACACCTTC. Residues: CASSGQGKYGYTF.

Only a few counts were recorded for this clone. This chain joins TRBV4-3 and TRBJ2-2; TRBD1 agrees at 7 bases. J was trimmed by 5 bases and V by 1 base; bases with no gene match: 1. The germline gives CDR1 LGHNA, CDR2 YSLEER. CDR3 length: 14 residues. CDR3 sequence: CASSQATGTGELFF. Here the CDR3 DNA reads TGCGCCAGCAGCCAAGCGACAGGGACCGGGGAGCTGTTTTTT.

The gene calls are TRBV15 and TRBJ2-3, with 9 bases matching TRBD2. CDR3 length: 17 residues. V dropped 3 bases and J dropped 0; count of bases not matched to a gene: 7. The germline gives CDR1 LNHNV, CDR2 YYDKDF (reference sequence). CDR3 sequence reads: CATSRALAGSSTDTQYF. The DNA of the CDR3 is TGTGCCACCAGCAGGGCGCTAGCGGGAAGTAGCACAGATACGCAGTATTTT.

The V and J genes are TRBV9 and TRBJ2-3; no clear D. The V gene lost 3 bases and the J gene lost 6 bases, with 8 bases spanning the gap. Germline V gives CDR1 SGDLS, CDR2 YYNGEE. The CDR3 sequence is 12 residues long. The CDR3 sequence: CASSEPTDTQYF. CDR3 nucleotide sequence: TGTGCCAGCAGCGAGCCTACCGATACGCAGTATTTT.

This clone came up a few times. J is TRBJ1-4 and V is TRBV7-9, with TRBD1 identical over 7 bases. V shed 1 base, J shed 8 bases, and the junction held 4 bases outside the gene matches. CDR3 length: 14 residues. Germline lookup yields CDR1 SEHNR and CDR2 FQNEAQ (reference sequence). The CDR3 region has the DNA TGTGCCAGCAGCTTAGAGGGGGCAGGCGAAAAACTGTTTTTT. Encoded protein: CASSLEGAGEKLFF.

This clone was counted only a few times. This rearrangement joins TRBV7-2 to TRBJ2-7, with TRBD2 matching 12 bases. V trimming: 5 bases; J trimming: 4 bases; junction bases outside the gene matches: 3. The CDR3 has 14 residues. The germline gives CDR1 SGHTA, CDR2 FQGNSA. CDR3 sequence reads: CASSTLAGGYEQYF. Written as DNA, the CDR3 is TGTGCCAGCAGCACACTAGCGGGGGGTTACGAGCAGTACTTC.

This clone was seen a handful of times. The chain employs TRBV14 and TRBJ2-2; the D gene is possibly TRBD2 (5 bases). The CDR3 has 16 amino acids. Germline V lookup: CDR1 SGHDN, CDR2 FVKESK. V was cut by 2 bases and J by 3 bases, with 13 bases left in between. The CDR3 DNA is TGTGCCAGCAGCCAAACGGGCGGGCACGACACCGGGGAGCTGTTTTTT. Amino acids: CASSQTGGHDTGELFF.

A word on this clone: Other DNA sequences of this sample code for an identical CDR3. The V and J genes are TRBV7-9 and TRBJ1-2; D not resolved. In germline, CDR1 is SEHNR, CDR2 FQNEAQ (reference sequence). V was pared by 5 bases and J by 3 bases, with 10 bases between. This CDR3 region has 13 residues. CDR3 DNA: TGTGCCAGCAGCGTGGACGGGGACTATGGCTACACCTTC. It codes for CASSVDGDYGYTF.

This clone occurred a few times. Other DNA sequences from this sample encode an identical CDR3 as well. This chain joins TRBV7-2 and TRBJ1-5, with D possibly TRBD1 on 6 matching bases. CDR1 is SGHTA and CDR2 is FQGNSA in the germline V gene. This CDR3 is built from 14 residues. V was cut by 1 base and J by 2 bases, with 6 bases left in between. The CDR3 bases are TGTGCCAGCAGCTTAGAGGGGGGCAATCAGCCCCAGCATTTT. This encodes CASSLEGGNQPQHF.

The chain employs TRBV9 and TRBJ2-7; 9 nucleotides line up with TRBD2. V gave up 2 bases and J gave up 11 bases; unmatched junction bases: 11. From germline, CDR1 is SGDLS and CDR2 YYNGEE. There are 14 residues in the CDR3. DNA of the CDR3: TGTGCCAGCAGCGTCGATAGTAGCGGGGGAGATAAGTACTTC. Its protein is CASSVDSSGGDKYF. The full variable domain, with the rest looked up from reference TRBV9 and TRBJ2-7, is DSGVTQTPKHLITATGQRVTLRCSPRSGDLSVYWYQQSLDQGLQFLIQYYNGEERAKGNILERFSAQQFPDLHSELNLSSLELGDSALYFCASSVDSSGGDKYFGPGTRLTVT.

The rearrangement uses TRBV7-9 and TRBJ2-5; no firm D call. Germline assignment: CDR1 SEHNR and CDR2 FQNEAQ (reference sequence). This CDR3 is built from 12 residues. V was clipped by 7 bases and J by 5 bases, with 11 bases between them. DNA for the CDR3: TGTGCCAGCACCAACATTAGGGAGACCCAGTACTTC. This translates into CASTNIRETQYF.

This chain links TRBV27 with TRBJ2-1; D may be TRBD1 (6 bases). Germline lookup yields CDR1 MNHEY and CDR2 SMNVEV (reference sequence). The CDR3 runs to 13 residues. V dropped 3 bases and J dropped 6 bases, with 9 bases sitting between them. Here the CDR3 DNA reads TGTGCCAGCAGTTTGTACAGGGTCAATGAGCAGTTCTTC. Its protein is CASSLYRVNEQFF.

CDR3 nucleotides: TGTGCCAGCAGTTACTCGAGTCGAGGAAACACCATATATTTT. Translated: CASSYSSRGNTIYF. The rearrangement uses TRBV6-6 and TRBJ1-3; no firm D call. The CDR3 loop spans 14 amino acids. Germline V gene sequence: CDR1 MNHNY, CDR2 SVGAGI (reference sequence). Deletions cut 0 bases from V and 4 bases from J, with 7 bases between.

The genes are TRBV5-1 and TRBJ2-7, with 9 bases lining up with TRBD1. CDR1 and CDR2 from the germline V gene are SGHRS and YFSETQ. The CDR3 totals 15 residues. The V gene end was trimmed by 4 bases and the J gene end by 4 bases; junction bases not matched to a gene: 9. The CDR3 DNA reads TGCGCCAGCAGCGGCGCGGGACAGGGTAGATACGAGCAGTACTTC. Its protein is CASSGAGQGRYEQYF.

The chain couples TRBV19 to TRBJ1-2; 7 nucleotides align to TRBD1. The length of the CDR3 is 14 residues. The ends lost 8 bases at V and 8 bases at J; junction bases unmatched: 14. Germline CDR1 and CDR2: LNHDA and SQIVND (reference sequence). The CDR3 loop is CASQTGTKQGGYTF. CDR3 DNA: TGTGCCAGTCAGACCGGGACCAAACAGGGGGGCTACACCTTC.

The chain combines TRBV7-2 with TRBJ1-5, with D tentatively TRBD1 (6 bases). Trimming stripped 2 bases from V and 3 bases from J, with 11 bases between. Per germline, CDR1 SGHTA and CDR2 FQGNSA. This CDR3 comprises 15 residues. CDR3 nucleotides: TGTGCCAGCAGCTTATGGACAGCGGTCAATCAGCCCCAGCATTTT. This translates into CASSLWTAVNQPQHF.

This clone was seen a few times. The rearrangement links TRBV2 to TRBJ1-1; D perhaps matches TRBD1 (5 bases). V dropped 5 bases and J dropped 3 bases, with 16 bases sitting between them. Germline V lookup: CDR1 SNHLY, CDR2 FYNNEI. The length of the CDR3 is 15 residues. The CDR3 here is CASSIHDSPYTEAFF. CDR3 DNA sequence: TGTGCCAGCAGTATACACGACAGCCCTTACACTGAAGCTTTCTTT. The full variable domain, its missing parts supplied by reference TRBV2 and TRBJ1-1, is EPEVTQTPSHQVTQMGQEVILRCVPISNHLYFYWYRQILGQKVEFLVSFYNNEISEKSEIFDDQFSVERPDGSNFTLKIRSTKLEDSAMYFCASSIHDSPYTEAFFGQGTRLTVV.